A selection of T cell receptor beta chains follows, all from one sample in a study of T cell repertoires in cytomegalovirus infection. TCRdb ran MiXCR on the reads and lists one entry per CDR3 protein. Here the sample spans some 480,000 distinct CDR3 sequences, 25% to 35% being singletons. These TCRs' antigens remain unknown. Material: cultured PBMCs, obtained from culture after CMV antigen stimulation. Source of these receptors: a human donor in good health (CMV status not recorded). Some clones in this sample may be carry-over from other donors' samples. Both conserved end residues are part of each CDR3. A D gene is named only where the DNA matches it firmly. Rows may omit the clone size; those that give it use once, few, many or a size class.

clone size | J gene | V gene | CDR3 length | D gene | CDR3 protein | CDR3 DNA
. | TRBJ1-4 | TRBV7-9 | 16 | . | CASSLGRAATNEKLFF | TGTGCCAGCAGCTTAGGAAGGGCTGCAACTAATGAAAAACTGTTTTTT
few | TRBJ2-1 | TRBV12-3/TRBV12-4 | 15 | . | CASSPMVGGPNEQFF | TGTGCCAGCAGTCCGATGGTCGGAGGGCCCAATGAGCAGTTCTTC
few | TRBJ2-3 | TRBV7-6 | 17 | . | CASSLWGTGRDTDTQYF | TGTGCCAGCAGCTTATGGGGAACAGGGCGGGACACAGATACGCAGTATTTT
. | TRBJ1-2 | TRBV7-2 | 14 | . | CASSLTGPGHDYTF | TGTGCCAGCAGCTTAACTGGACCGGGGCATGACTACACCTTC
. | TRBJ1-5 | TRBV5-6 | 15 | TRBD1 | CASSLDRRLNQPQHF | TGTGCCAGCAGCCTGGACAGGAGGTTGAATCAGCCCCAGCATTTT
few | TRBJ1-1 | TRBV7-9 | 14 | . | CASSLSVQNTEAFF | TGTGCCAGCAGCTTATCTGTCCAAAACACTGAAGCTTTCTTT
few | TRBJ2-3 | TRBV6-1 | 14 | . | CASLVSFNTDTQYF | TGTGCCAGCCTCGTTTCGTTTAACACAGATACGCAGTATTTT
. | TRBJ2-7 | TRBV2 | 15 | TRBD1 | CASSERDRGRHEQYF | TGTGCCAGCAGTGAACGAGACAGGGGGCGTCACGAGCAGTACTTC
. | TRBJ2-3 | TRBV7-4 | 20 | TRBD2 | CASSPSSPKEKREFTDTQYF | TGTGCCAGCAGCCCCAGCAGCCCAAAAGAAAAGCGGGAGTTCACAGATACGCAGTATTTT
. | TRBJ1-6 | TRBV12-3/TRBV12-4 | 15 | TRBD1 | CASSFRGTDNSPLHF | TGTGCCAGCAGTTTCAGGGGGACAGATAATTCACCCCTCCACTTT
few | TRBJ1-4 | TRBV27 | 14 | TRBD1 | CASSGTGDDEKLFF | TGTGCCAGCAGTGGGACAGGGGATGATGAAAAACTGTTTTTT
few | TRBJ2-3 | TRBV20-1 | 17 | TRBD2 | CSSKTGSGTSGIDTQYF | TGCAGTAGCAAAACCGGGAGTGGGACTAGCGGAATAGATACGCAGTATTTT
few | TRBJ1-2 | TRBV12-3/TRBV12-4 | 15 | TRBD1 | CASSRMGQTNYGYTF | TGTGCCAGCAGCCGAATGGGACAGACTAACTATGGCTACACCTTC
many | TRBJ1-4 | TRBV14 | 14 | . | CASSRRDNNEKLFF | TGTGCCAGCAGCCGGCGGGACAATAATGAAAAACTGTTTTTT
. | TRBJ2-1 | TRBV6-2/TRBV6-3 | 11 | . | CASRDLSRQFF | TGTGCCAGCAGGGACCTAAGCAGGCAGTTCTTC
. | TRBJ1-5 | TRBV6-1 | 14 | TRBD1 | CASSKQGRDQPQHF | TGTGCCAGCAGTAAACAGGGGAGGGATCAGCCCCAGCATTTT
. | TRBJ2-5 | TRBV7-6 | 14 | . | CASSLGAAQETQYF | TGTGCTAGCAGCTTGGGGGCCGCACAAGAGACCCAGTACTTC
. | TRBJ2-7 | TRBV12-3/TRBV12-4 | 14 | TRBD2 | CASSTGTSGRVQYF | TGTGCCAGCAGTACCGGGACTAGCGGGAGGGTGCAGTACTTC
. | TRBJ1-6 | TRBV7-8 | 15 | TRBD1 | CVSSLGQGRNSPLHF | TGTGTCAGCAGCCTCGGACAGGGACGGAATTCACCCCTCCACTTT
few | TRBJ2-7 | TRBV10-3 | 16 | TRBD2 | CAISESPTSGRYEQYF | TGTGCCATCAGTGAGAGCCCCACTAGCGGGAGGTACGAGCAGTACTTC
. | TRBJ1-2 | TRBV7-6 | 16 | TRBD1 | CASSLYLGQGRDGYTF | TGTGCCAGCAGCCTCTACCTGGGACAGGGGCGGGATGGCTACACCTTC
. | TRBJ2-1 | TRBV27 | 14 | . | CASRGMATYNEQFF | TGTGCCAGCAGGGGGATGGCAACCTACAATGAGCAGTTCTTC
few | TRBJ2-7 | TRBV7-2 | 15 | . | CASSPYRASSYEQYF | TGTGCCAGCAGCCCATACCGGGCGAGCTCCTACGAGCAGTACTTC
many | TRBJ2-1 | TRBV11-3 | 17 | TRBD2 | CASSLDQSGSTYNEQFF | TGTGCCAGCAGCTTAGACCAAAGCGGGAGCACCTACAATGAGCAGTTCTTC
few | TRBJ1-1 | TRBV4-1 | 14 | TRBD1 | CASSHDRGSTEAFF | TGCGCCAGCAGCCACGACAGGGGGTCGACTGAAGCTTTCTTT
. | TRBJ2-1 | TRBV7-3 | 20 | TRBD2 | CASSHLSSGGTSGSGNEQFF | TGTGCCAGCAGCCACCTATCTTCGGGGGGGACTAGCGGGAGTGGGAATGAGCAGTTCTTC
. | TRBJ1-5 | TRBV7-2 | 17 | TRBD1 | CASSLGGRGRVNQPQHF | TGTGCCAGCAGCTTAGGAGGGAGGGGGCGCGTCAATCAGCCCCAGCATTTT
few | TRBJ1-2 | TRBV19 | 14 | . | CASSTLIGSYGYTF | TGTGCCAGTAGTACCTTAATTGGGAGCTATGGCTACACCTTC
. | TRBJ2-1 | TRBV7-2 | 14 | . | CASSPGDHHNEQFF | TGTGCCAGCAGCCCGGGTGACCATCACAATGAGCAGTTCTTC
. | TRBJ2-6 | TRBV5-1 | 16 | TRBD2 | CASREAGIPGANVLTF | TGCGCCAGCAGGGAAGCGGGAATCCCTGGGGCCAACGTCCTGACTTTC
few | TRBJ2-7 | TRBV7-2 | 17 | TRBD2 | CASSLLVAGGSVYEQYF | TGTGCCAGCAGCCTCCTGGTGGCGGGAGGTTCGGTCTACGAGCAGTACTTC
many | TRBJ1-1 | TRBV7-2 | 11 | . | CASSLTRGAFF | TGTGCCAGCAGTTTAACCCGGGGGGCTTTCTTT
few | TRBJ1-5 | TRBV20-1 | 15 | . | CSASQTVYSNQPQHF | TGCAGTGCTTCACAAACGGTGTATAGCAATCAGCCCCAGCATTTT
once | TRBJ2-1 | TRBV12-3/TRBV12-4 | 15 | TRBD2 | CASSRGLAVLNEQFF | TGTGCCAGCAGCAGAGGACTAGCGGTACTCAATGAGCAGTTCTTC
few | TRBJ1-1 | TRBV19 | 14 | . | CASSIGFMNTEAFF | TGTGCCAGTAGTATCGGGTTCATGAACACTGAAGCTTTCTTT
. | TRBJ1-6 | TRBV6-5 | 17 | TRBD1 | CASSYYDRGPYNSPLHF | TGTGCCAGCAGTTATTACGACAGGGGGCCCTATAATTCACCCCTCCACTTT
many | TRBJ2-3 | TRBV7-9 | 15 | TRBD2 | CASSFSSGSRDTQYF | TGTGCCAGCAGCTTTTCTAGCGGGAGCAGAGATACGCAGTATTTT
few | TRBJ2-7 | TRBV6-2/TRBV6-3 | 13 | . | CASKNPQPYEQYF | TGTGCCAGCAAGAATCCGCAACCCTACGAGCAGTACTTC
many | TRBJ1-4 | TRBV7-2 | 15 | . | CASSLVGGAKRGLFF | TGTGCCAGCAGCTTAGTTGGGGGGGCCAAGAGGGGGCTGTTTTTT
. | TRBJ1-1 | TRBV24-1 | 13 | . | CATSARRNTEAFF | TGTGCCACCAGTGCTCGTAGGAACACTGAAGCTTTCTTT
many | TRBJ2-3 | TRBV7-2 | 17 | TRBD2 | CASSFRTGRARGNTQYF | TGTGCCAGCAGCTTTCGTACCGGGAGGGCCCGGGGTAATACGCAGTATTTT
. | TRBJ2-7 | TRBV10-3 | 15 | TRBD2 | CAISAEASGLYEQYF | TGTGCCATCAGTGCTGAGGCTAGCGGTCTATACGAGCAGTACTTC
few | TRBJ1-1 | TRBV18 | 15 | . | CASSRGPRGNTEAFF | TGTGCCAGCTCACGCGGACCCAGGGGGAACACTGAAGCTTTCTTT
. | TRBJ1-6 | TRBV25-1 | 14 | . | CASSDLGFNSPLHF | TGTGCCAGCAGTGACCTAGGATTTAATTCACCCCTCCACTTT
. | TRBJ2-3 | TRBV20-1 | 16 | TRBD2 | CSAPGLAGVVGDTQYF | TGCAGTGCTCCGGGACTAGCGGGAGTCGTCGGAGATACGCAGTATTTT
. | TRBJ2-3 | TRBV28 | 17 | TRBD2 | CASKGTSGATSTDTQYF | TGTGCCAGCAAGGGAACTAGCGGGGCAACTAGCACAGATACGCAGTATTTT
few | TRBJ2-1 | TRBV28 | 16 | . | CASSRGTSPFYNEQFF | TGTGCCAGCAGTCGTGGGACCTCGCCCTTCTACAATGAGCAGTTCTTC
once | TRBJ1-1 | TRBV12-5 | 14 | TRBD1 | CASGFQGTGGLAFF | TGTGCTAGTGGTTTTCAGGGGACAGGGGGCCTAGCTTTCTTT